The 10 T cell receptor beta chains given below trace back to one sample, sequenced in a study of blood T cell repertoires in COVID-19. Clones were sequenced by immunoSEQ multiplex PCR, and TCRdb holds only the in-frame ones, with some missing. The sample has approximately 280,000 clones; roughly 85% are singletons. Sequences were obtained from peripheral blood. Receptors originate from a woman in her sixties or seventies with acute or convalescent COVID-19.

CDR3 loop: CASSRGISQENIQYF. The CDR3 DNA reads TGTGCCAGCAGCCGAGGGATAAGCCAGGAAAACATTCAGTACTTC. The chain uses TRBV7-9 and TRBJ2-4; possible D gene TRBD2, 5 bases. V lost 5 bases to trimming and J lost 5 bases, with 16 bases between them. CDR3 length: 15 amino acids. The germline V gene has CDR1 SEHNR and CDR2 FQNEAQ (reference sequence).

The rearrangement joins TRBV2 to TRBJ2-2; 10 bases agree with TRBD1. V lost 6 bases and J lost 4; bases outside the gene matches: 2. The CDR3 length is 14 residues. Germline V CDR1 and CDR2: SNHLY, FYNNEI. The CDR3 region is CASSRDRGTGELFF. DNA for the CDR3: TGTGCCAGCAGCCGGGACAGGGGCACCGGGGAGCTGTTTTTT.

The rearrangement links TRBV5-1 to TRBJ2-7, with 11 bases lining up with TRBD2. With V trimmed by 0 bases and J by 0 bases, 8 bases remained unmatched. The CDR3 is 18 residues long. The germline V gene has CDR1 SGHRS and CDR2 YFSETQ. CDR3 region: CASSLGFSGGDSSYEQYF. DNA for the CDR3: TGCGCCAGCAGCTTGGGGTTTAGCGGGGGGGATAGCTCCTACGAGCAGTACTTC.

This chain connects TRBV4-1 to TRBJ2-3; 8 nucleotides agree with TRBD2. This CDR3 is built from 17 residues. Germline V lookup: CDR1 MGHRA, CDR2 YSYEKL. V dropped 0 bases and J dropped 4; count of bases not matched to a gene: 9. CDR3 in amino acids: CASSQDRERGGPDTQYF. CDR3 DNA: TGCGCCAGCAGCCAAGATCGAGAACGGGGGGGCCCAGATACGCAGTATTTT.

With regard to this clone: One junction end does not reproduce the germline sequence, and a read error may be involved. The chain employs TRBV11-2 and TRBJ2-3; D is unclear. CDR1 is SGHAT, CDR2 FQNNGV, per germline. This CDR3 is built from 13 residues. The CDR3 DNA reads as TGTGCCAGCAGCATCCCCGAGCGAGATGCGCAGTATTTT. Its protein is CASSIPERDAQYF. The full variable domain, its missing parts supplied by reference TRBV11-2 and TRBJ2-3, is EAGVAQSPRYKIIEKRQSVAFWCNPISGHATLYWYQQILGQGPKLLIQFQNNGVVDDSQLPKDRFSAERLKGVDSTLKIQPAKLEDSAVYLCASSIPERDAQYFGPGTRLTVL.

V gene TRBV5-4 combines with J gene TRBJ2-5; TRBD2 matches at 13 bases. The junction had 10 bases not matched to a gene; V was cut back by 4 bases and J by 4 bases. The CDR3 is 17 amino acids. Germline V CDR1 and CDR2: SGHNT, YYREEE (reference sequence). In DNA form, the CDR3 reads TGTGCCAGCAGCCCTCCCGGACTAGCGGGGGCTATAGAGACCCAGTACTTC. It is translated as CASSPPGLAGAIETQYF.

The chain links TRBV18 to TRBJ1-2; TRBD1 agrees at 9 bases. Germline CDR1 and CDR2: KGHSH and LQKENI. J lost 4 bases, V lost 3 bases, and 6 bases had no gene match. This CDR3 contains 15 residues. The CDR3 DNA sequence: TGTGCCAGCTCACCGATGGACAGGGGCGGCTATGGCTACACCTTC. It translates to CASSPMDRGGYGYTF.

V and J are TRBV7-6 and TRBJ2-1; TRBD2 agrees at 13 bases. The CDR3 is made up of 15 amino acids. The V segment lost 5 bases and the J segment 9 bases; nucleotides outside the gene matches: 7. Germline CDR1 is SGHVS and CDR2 is FNYEAQ. The CDR3 nucleotides read TGTGCCAGCAGCGGACTAGCGGGGGCGGCGAGTGAGCAGTTCTTC. Translating gives CASSGLAGAASEQFF.

The rearrangement links TRBV5-1 to TRBJ1-3, with 7 bases fitting TRBD1. Germline values: CDR1 SGHRS, CDR2 YFSETQ. V lost 1 base, J lost 8 bases, and 0 bases stayed unmatched. The CDR3 runs to 12 residues. The CDR3 region has the DNA TGCGCCAGCAGCTTGACAGGGGACACCATATATTTT. Protein: CASSLTGDTIYF.

The genes are TRBV14 and TRBJ1-2, with 7 bases that match TRBD1. Trimming removed 4 bases from V and 6 bases from J; junction bases left unmatched: 5. Looked up from germline, CDR1 is SGHDN and CDR2 is FVKESK. There are 13 residues in the CDR3. CDR3 sequence: CASSPRQGDGYTF. CDR3 coding DNA: TGTGCCAGCAGCCCTCGACAGGGCGATGGCTACACCTTC. The whole variable domain, filled in from reference TRBV14 and TRBJ1-2, reads EAGVTQFPSHSVIEKGQTVTLRCDPISGHDNLYWYRRVMGKEIKFLLHFVKESKQDESGMPNNRFLAERTGGTYSTLKVQPAELEDSGVYFCASSPRQGDGYTFGSGTRLTVV.